This TCR beta chain derives from a study of T cell changes during pregnancy in multiple sclerosis. The CDR3 consists of 13 residues. Germline assignment: CDR1 MNHEY and CDR2 SVGAGI. This clone has more than one count but fewer than ten. Germline is not matched at one junction end, which may reflect a read error. Clones were sequenced by immunoSEQ multiplex PCR, and TCRdb holds only the in-frame ones, with some missing. The sample carries approximately 65,000 clones, approximately 96% recorded once. Source: CD8+ T cells from peripheral blood mononuclear cells, taken after pregnancy. This sequence joins TRBV6-5 and TRBJ1-2; D not resolved. The receptor comes from a female donor with multiple sclerosis, enrolled in a pregnancy study. The CDR3 coding sequence is TGTGCCAGCAAACGGGGATTTAACAATGGCTACACCTTC. It yields the protein CASKRGFNNGYTF.